This entry lists 4 T cell receptor beta chains sequenced from one sample in a study of blood T cell repertoires in COVID-19 (TCRdb year 2020). Preparation of the library involved the immunoSEQ multiplex PCR assay. TCRdb took over this immuneACCESS table, retaining in-frame rearrangements with V and J assigned. Such tables are incomplete; in checked studies, under half of the missing clones stem from an unresolved V gene, and the remainder is unexplained. Present in this sample are about 370,000 clones, roughly 90% of which were seen just once. The ten most abundant clones make up about 2.9% of the sample. Input material: peripheral blood. The receptor source for this set is a woman in her thirties with COVID-19, enrolled during active disease.

The CDR3 is CASSFGTGDYGYTF. For the CDR3, the DNA is TGTGCCAGCAGCTTCGGGACAGGGGACTATGGCTACACCTTC. The chain carries TRBV13 and TRBJ1-2; 10 bases match TRBD1. Germline CDR1 PRHDT, CDR2 FYEKMQ (reference sequence). The V segment lost 3 bases and the J segment 3 bases; nucleotides outside the gene matches: 1. The CDR3 runs to 14 residues.

The V gene is TRBV6-5, the J gene TRBJ2-4, with D perhaps matching TRBD2 (6 bases). Germline CDR1 reads MNHEY; CDR2 reads SVGAGI. The CDR3 is 14 amino acids. The V gene lost 5 bases and the J gene lost 6 bases, with 14 bases spanning the gap. The CDR3 protein is CASSPTSRGNIQYF. CDR3 sequence (DNA): TGTGCCAGCAGTCCCACTAGCCGGGGAAACATTCAGTACTTC.

This clone has just one count. The V call is TRBV6-5, the J call TRBJ2-6; D remains unclear. The CDR3 runs to 15 residues. Deletions cut 6 bases from V and 4 bases from J, with 13 bases between. The germline V gene has CDR1 MNHEY and CDR2 SVGAGI. CDR3 protein: CASSESFAGANVLTF. The CDR3 DNA follows: TGTGCCAGCAGCGAGAGCTTTGCCGGGGCCAACGTCCTGACTTTC.

The chain employs TRBV27 and TRBJ2-1; 14 nucleotides match TRBD2. V lost 7 bases and J lost 6; bases outside the gene matches: 8. Germline V gene data show CDR1 as MNHEY and CDR2 as SMNVEV (reference sequence). The CDR3 runs 16 residues. The CDR3 spells CASINSGLAGGNEQFF. Here the CDR3 DNA reads TGTGCCAGCATCAACTCAGGACTAGCGGGGGGCAATGAGCAGTTCTTC.